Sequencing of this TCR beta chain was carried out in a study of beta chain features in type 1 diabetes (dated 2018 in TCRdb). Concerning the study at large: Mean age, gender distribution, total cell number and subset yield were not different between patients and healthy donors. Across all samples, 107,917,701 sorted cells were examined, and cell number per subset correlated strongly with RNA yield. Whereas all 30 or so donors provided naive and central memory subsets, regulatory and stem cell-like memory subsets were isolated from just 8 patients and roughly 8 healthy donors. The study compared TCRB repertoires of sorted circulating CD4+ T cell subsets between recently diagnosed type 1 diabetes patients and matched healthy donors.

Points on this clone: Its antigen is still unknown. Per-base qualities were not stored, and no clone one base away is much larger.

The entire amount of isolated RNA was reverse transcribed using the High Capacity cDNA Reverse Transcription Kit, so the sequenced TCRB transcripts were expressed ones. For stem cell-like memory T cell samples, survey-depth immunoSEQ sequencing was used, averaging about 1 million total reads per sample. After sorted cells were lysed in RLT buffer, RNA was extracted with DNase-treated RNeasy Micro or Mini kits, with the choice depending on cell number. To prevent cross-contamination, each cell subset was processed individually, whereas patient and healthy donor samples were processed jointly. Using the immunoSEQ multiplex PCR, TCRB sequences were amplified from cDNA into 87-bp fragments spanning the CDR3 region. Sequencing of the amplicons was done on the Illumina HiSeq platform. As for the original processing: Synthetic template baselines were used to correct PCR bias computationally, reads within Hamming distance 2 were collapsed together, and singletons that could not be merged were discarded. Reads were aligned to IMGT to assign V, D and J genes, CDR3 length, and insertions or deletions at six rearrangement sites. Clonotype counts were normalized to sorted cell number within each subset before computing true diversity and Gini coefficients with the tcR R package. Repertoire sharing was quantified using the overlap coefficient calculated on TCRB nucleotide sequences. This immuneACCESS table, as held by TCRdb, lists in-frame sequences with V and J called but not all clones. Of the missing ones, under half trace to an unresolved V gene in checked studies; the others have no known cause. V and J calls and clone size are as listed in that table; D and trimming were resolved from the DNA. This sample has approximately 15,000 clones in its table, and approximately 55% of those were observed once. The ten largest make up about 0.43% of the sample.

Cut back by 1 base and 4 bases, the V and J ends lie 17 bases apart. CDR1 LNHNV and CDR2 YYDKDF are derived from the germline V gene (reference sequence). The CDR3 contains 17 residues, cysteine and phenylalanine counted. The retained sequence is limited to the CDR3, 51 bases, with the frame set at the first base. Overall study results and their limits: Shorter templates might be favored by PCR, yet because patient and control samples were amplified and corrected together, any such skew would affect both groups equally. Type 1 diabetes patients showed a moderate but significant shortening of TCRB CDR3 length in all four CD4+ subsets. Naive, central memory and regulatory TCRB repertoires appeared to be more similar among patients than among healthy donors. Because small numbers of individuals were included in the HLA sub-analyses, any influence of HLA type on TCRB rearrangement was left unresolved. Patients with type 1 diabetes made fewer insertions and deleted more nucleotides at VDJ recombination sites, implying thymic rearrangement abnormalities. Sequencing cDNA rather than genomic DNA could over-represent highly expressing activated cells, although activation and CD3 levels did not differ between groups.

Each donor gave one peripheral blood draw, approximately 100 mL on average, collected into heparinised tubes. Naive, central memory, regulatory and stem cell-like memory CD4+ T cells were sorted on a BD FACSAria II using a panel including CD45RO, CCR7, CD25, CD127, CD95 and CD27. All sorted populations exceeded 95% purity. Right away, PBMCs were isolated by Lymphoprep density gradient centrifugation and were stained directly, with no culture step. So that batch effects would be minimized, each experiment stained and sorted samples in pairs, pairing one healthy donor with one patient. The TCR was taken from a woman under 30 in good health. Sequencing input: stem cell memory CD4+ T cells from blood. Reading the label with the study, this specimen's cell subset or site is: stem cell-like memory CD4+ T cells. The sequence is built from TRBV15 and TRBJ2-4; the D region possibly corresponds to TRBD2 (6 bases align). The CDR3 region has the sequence CATSRGGRVGGKNIQYF. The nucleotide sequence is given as TGTGCCACCAGCAGAGGGGGCAGGGTCGGGGGAAAAAACATTCAGTACTTC.